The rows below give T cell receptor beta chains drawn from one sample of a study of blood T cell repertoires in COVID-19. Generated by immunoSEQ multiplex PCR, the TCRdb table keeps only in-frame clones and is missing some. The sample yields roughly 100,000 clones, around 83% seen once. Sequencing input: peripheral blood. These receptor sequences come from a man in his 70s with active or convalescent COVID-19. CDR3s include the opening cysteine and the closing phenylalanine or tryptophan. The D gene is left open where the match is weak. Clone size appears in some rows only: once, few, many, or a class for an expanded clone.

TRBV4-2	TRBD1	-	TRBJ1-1	CASSPKQGLFTEAFF	TGTGCCAGCAGCCCCAAACAGGGGCTCTTCACTGAAGCTTTCTTT
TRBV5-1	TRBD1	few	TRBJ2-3	CASSAQGASTDTQYF	TGCGCCAGCAGCGCCCAGGGGGCGAGCACAGATACGCAGTATTTT
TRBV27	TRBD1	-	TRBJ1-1	CASSETGGMYTEAFF	TGTGCCAGCAGCGAGACAGGGGGCATGTACACTGAAGCTTTCTTT
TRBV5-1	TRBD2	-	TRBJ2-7	CASSLSGGSFGLGFYEQYF	TGCGCCAGCAGCTTGAGCGGGGGAAGCTTCGGACTCGGATTCTACGAGCAGTACTTC
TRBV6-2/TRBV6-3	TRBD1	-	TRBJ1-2	CASSSDRGLKRNYGYTF	TGTGCCAGCAGTTCGGACAGGGGGCTTAAACGGAACTATGGCTACACCTTC
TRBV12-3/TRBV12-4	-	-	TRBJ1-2	CASRNSQGNLVTF	TGTGCCAGCAGAAACTCACAGGGAAACTTAGTCACCTTC
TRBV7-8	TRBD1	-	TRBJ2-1	CASSFSKDNPTGAYNEQFF	TGTGCCAGCAGCTTCTCCAAGGACAATCCTACAGGGGCTTACAATGAGCAGTTCTTC
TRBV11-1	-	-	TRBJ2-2	CASSQDQTNTGELFF	TGTGCCAGCAGCCAAGATCAGACGAACACCGGGGAGCTGTTTTTT
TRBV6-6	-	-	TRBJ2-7	CASSPRDRGYEQYF	TGTGCCAGCAGTCCGCGGGACCGGGGCTACGAGCAGTACTTC
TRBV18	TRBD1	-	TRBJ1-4	CASSPSQGGNEKLFF	TGTGCCAGCTCACCGTCACAGGGGGGTAATGAAAAACTGTTTTTT
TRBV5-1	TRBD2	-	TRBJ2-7	CASSLGTSGLPYEQYF	TGCGCCAGCAGCTTGGGGACTAGCGGGCTTCCCTACGAGCAGTACTTC
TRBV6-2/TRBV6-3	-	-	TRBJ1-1	CASSYSPGSGTEAFF	TGTGCCAGCAGTTACTCCCCGGGGTCAGGAACTGAAGCTTTCTTT
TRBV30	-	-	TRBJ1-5	CAWSVRGGNQPQHF	TGTGCCTGGAGTGTACGGGGGGGCAATCAGCCCCAGCATTTT
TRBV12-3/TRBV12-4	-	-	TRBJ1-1	CASSFAGRTEAFF	TGTGCCAGCAGTTTTGCAGGGCGGACTGAAGCTTTCTTT
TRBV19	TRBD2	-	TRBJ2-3	CASSITGAGGTTDTQYF	TGTGCCAGTAGCATCACGGGTGCGGGGGGCACCACAGATACGCAGTATTTT
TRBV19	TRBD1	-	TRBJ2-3	CASSTLQGVSTDTQYF	TGTGCCAGTAGTACGTTACAGGGGGTGAGCACAGATACGCAGTATTTT